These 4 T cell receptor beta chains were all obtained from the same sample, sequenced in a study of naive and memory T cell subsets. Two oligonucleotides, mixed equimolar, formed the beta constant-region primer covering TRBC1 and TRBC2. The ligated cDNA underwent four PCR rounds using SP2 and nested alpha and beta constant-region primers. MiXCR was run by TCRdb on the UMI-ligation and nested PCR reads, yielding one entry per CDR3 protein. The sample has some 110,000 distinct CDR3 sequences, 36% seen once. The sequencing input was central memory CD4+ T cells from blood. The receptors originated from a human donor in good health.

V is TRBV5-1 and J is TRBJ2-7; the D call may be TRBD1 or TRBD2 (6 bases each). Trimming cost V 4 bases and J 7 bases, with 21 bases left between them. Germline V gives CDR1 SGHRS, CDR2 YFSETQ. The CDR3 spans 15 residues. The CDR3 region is CASSLNRAIGGEQYF. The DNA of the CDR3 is TGCGCCAGCAGCCTCAACAGGGCCATCGGGGGTGAGCAGTACTTC.

Here the CDR3 DNA reads TGTGCCAGCAGCGTAATGAGGGGGCCTACCTACGAGCAGTACTTC. Its protein is CASSVMRGPTYEQYF. The gene calls are TRBV7-2 and TRBJ2-7, with TRBD1 identical over 7 bases. V was clipped by 5 bases and J by 2 bases; unmatched bases: 9. The CDR3 is 15 amino acids. Germline V lookup: CDR1 SGHTA, CDR2 FQGNSA.

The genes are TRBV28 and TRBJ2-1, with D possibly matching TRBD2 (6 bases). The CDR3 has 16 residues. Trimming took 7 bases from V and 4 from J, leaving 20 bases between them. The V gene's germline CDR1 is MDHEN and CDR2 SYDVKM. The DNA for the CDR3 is TGTGCCAGCACTCTAAGCTCAGTGGGGGGATACAATGAGCAGTTCTTC. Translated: CASTLSSVGGYNEQFF.

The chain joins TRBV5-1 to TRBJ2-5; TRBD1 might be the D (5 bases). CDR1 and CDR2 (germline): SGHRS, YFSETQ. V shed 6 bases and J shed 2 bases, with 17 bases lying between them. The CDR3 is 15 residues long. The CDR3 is CASTVGAQIQETQYF. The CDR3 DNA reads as TGCGCCAGCACGGTTGGGGCCCAAATTCAAGAGACCCAGTACTTC.